This is a list of T cell receptor beta chains from one sample in a study of control samples from healthy donors and cancer patients. Repertoires were generated with immunoSEQ multiplex PCR, while TCRdb's copy carries only in-frame clones and drops some. The sample holds approximately 84,000 clones, 82% seen once. Sequenced sample: blood. These receptors were taken from a woman aged 55 to 70 in good health. Each CDR3 is given with its conserved first and last residue. D genes are given only for firm matches. Clone size, where shown, is once, few, many, or a class for clones that have expanded.

>TRBJ2-5|.|.|TRBV5-1
CATCLTLGETQYF
TGCGCCACCTGTCTCACACTCGGAGAGACCCAGTACTTC
>TRBJ1-5|.|once|TRBV28
CASSLFGPHDGNQPQHF
TGTGCCAGCAGTTTATTCGGTCCCCACGACGGCAATCAGCCCCAGCATTTT
>TRBJ2-1|.|.|TRBV7-2
CASSLRTEQFF
TGTGCCAGCAGCCTTCGGACAGAACAGTTCTTC
>TRBJ1-3|TRBD1|.|TRBV13
CASSRQGLNTIYF
TGTGCCAGCAGCCGACAGGGGTTGAACACCATATATTTT
>TRBJ2-7|TRBD2|.|TRBV6-5
CASREGPAGGAEQYF
TGTGCCAGCAGAGAGGGGCCAGCGGGAGGTGCCGAGCAGTACTTC
>TRBJ1-2|.|few|TRBV28
CASSLSGGGRGYTF
TGTGCCAGCAGTTTATCGGGCGGGGGCCGTGGCTACACCTTC
>TRBJ1-4|.|.|TRBV7-2
CASSLWGTTNEKLFF
TGTGCCAGCAGCTTGTGGGGGACAACTAATGAAAAACTGTTTTTT
>TRBJ2-2|TRBD2|.|TRBV6-6
CASSQLPGRAGDTGELFF
TGTGCCAGCAGTCAACTACCGGGCCGTGCGGGGGACACCGGGGAGCTGTTTTTT
>TRBJ2-6|TRBD1|.|TRBV7-9
CASSTIGDRVPPPGANVLTF
TGTGCCAGCAGCACCATCGGGGACAGGGTTCCCCCCCCTGGGGCCAACGTCCTGACTTTC
>TRBJ1-3|.|few|TRBV5-4
CASSLVGTTAGNTIYF
TGTGCCAGCAGCTTGGTAGGCACTACGGCCGGAAACACCATATATTTT
>TRBJ2-3|TRBD2|.|TRBV9
CASSVAGAGRTDTQYF
TGTGCCAGCAGCGTAGCTGGAGCGGGGAGGACAGATACGCAGTATTTT
>TRBJ2-1|TRBD2|few|TRBV6-5
CASRTGTSAYNEQFF
TGTGCCAGCAGGACCGGGACTAGCGCTTACAATGAGCAGTTCTTC
>TRBJ1-4|.|.|TRBV14
CASSQDRGVKELFF
TGTGCCAGCAGCCAAGACCGGGGGGTTAAGGAACTGTTTTTT
>TRBJ2-2|TRBD2|.|TRBV10-2
CASSNLGGGAAGELFF
TGCGCCAGCAGTAACCTGGGCGGGGGTGCTGCCGGGGAGCTGTTTTTT
>TRBJ1-1|.|.|TRBV2
CASNRENTEAFF
TGTGCCAGTAACAGGGAGAACACTGAAGCTTTCTTT
>TRBJ1-4|TRBD1|.|TRBV5-4
CASSPGQGNEKLFF
TGTGCCAGCAGCCCCGGACAGGGTAACGAAAAACTGTTTTTT
>TRBJ2-7|TRBD1|.|TRBV2
CASSETFKQGYEQYF
TGTGCCAGCAGTGAAACATTTAAACAGGGGTACGAGCAGTACTTC
>TRBJ1-1|.|.|TRBV7-9
CASSLGSGSNTEAFF
TGTGCCAGCAGCTTGGGTTCAGGTTCAAACACTGAAGCTTTCTTT
>TRBJ2-7|TRBD1|.|TRBV24-1
CATSDSDRASEQYF
TGTGCCACCAGTGATTCTGACAGGGCCAGCGAGCAGTACTTC
>TRBJ1-3|.|.|TRBV6-7
CASSYSPGVGNTIYF
TGTGCCAGCAGTTACTCGCCGGGGGTGGGAAACACCATATATTTT
>TRBJ2-7|.|.|TRBV19
CASSVTGGMEQYF
TGTGCCAGTAGTGTTACCGGGGGCATGGAGCAGTACTTC
>TRBJ1-3|TRBD1|.|TRBV24-1
CATSEQPGQSFSGNTIYF
TGTGCCACCAGTGAACAACCGGGACAGTCCTTCTCTGGAAACACCATATATTTT
>TRBJ2-5|.|once|TRBV7-2
CASSLDVLGTQYF
TGTGCCAGCAGCTTAGATGTTTTGGGGACCCAGTACTTC